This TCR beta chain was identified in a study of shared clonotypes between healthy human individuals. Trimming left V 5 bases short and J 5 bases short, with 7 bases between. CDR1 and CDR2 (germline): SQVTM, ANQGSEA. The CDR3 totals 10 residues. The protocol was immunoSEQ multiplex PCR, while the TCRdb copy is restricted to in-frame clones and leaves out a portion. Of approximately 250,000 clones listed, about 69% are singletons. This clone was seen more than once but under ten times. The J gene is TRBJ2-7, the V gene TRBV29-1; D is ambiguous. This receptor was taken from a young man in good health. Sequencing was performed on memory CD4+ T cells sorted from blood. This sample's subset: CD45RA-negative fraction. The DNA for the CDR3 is TGCAGCGTTTGGGAAAACGAGCAGTACTTC. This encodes CSVWENEQYF.